The clone carrying this TCR beta chain has at least ten counts. Its antigen is as yet unknown. The 5'RACE method, run with constant-segment primers, produced TCR alpha and TCR beta cDNA libraries (carrying sample barcodes and UMIs). TCRdb re-called the 5' RACE reads through MiXCR, storing one row per CDR3 protein. The sample shows roughly 240,000 distinct CDR3 sequences, about 17% of them seen only once. The data belong to a study of T-cell memory formation after mild COVID-19. About the study: The TCR clusters were mostly specific to one donor. The study, taken as a whole, reports: Some responding clones appeared in pre-infection memory, suggesting cross-reactive memory joined. Whereas later expanders leaned CD4+, clones contracting day 15 to 85 showed a balanced CD4/CD8 makeup.

CDR3 size: 14 residues. The V end was cut by 8 bases, the J end by 9 bases, with 22 bases between. Input material: PBMCs or a T cell subset sorted from them (not recorded which). This TCR was recovered from a man between 18 and 35 years old who had mild COVID-19 (a few samples of this study predate the infection). Cell type and time point are not known. The chain links TRBV12-3 or TRBV12-4 to TRBJ2-5; D tentatively reads TRBD1 or TRBD2 (5 bases each). The CDR3 reads CASCRLGPGEAQYF. The CDR3 DNA follows: TGTGCCAGCTGCAGGCTGGGACCCGGGGAAGCCCAGTACTTC.